This entry features one TCR beta chain sequence. The antigen this receptor binds is unknown. The record has no base qualities; no much larger clone is one base away. The data were taken from a study of T cells in localized non-small cell lung cancer (dated by TCRdb to 2020 to 2022). Some background on the complete study: Comparing tumors with uninvolved tumor-adjacent lungs, the study looked at the T cell repertoires of 236 patients with early-stage NSCLC. The cohort consisted of approximately 220 treatment-naive NSCLC patients whose localized lung tumors had been resected. Of the NSCLC patients, around 140 were male and 107 were female, and the mean age was roughly 61 years. Paper-wide results and their limitations: Uninvolved tumor-adjacent lung showed the highest T cell clonality, higher than tumor, which suggests more focused antigenic responses in the uninvolved tumor-adjacent lung. Higher blood T cell density associated with longer overall survival, while higher adjacent-lung clonality associated with shorter survival. Since the design was exploratory, TCR variables were selected using unadjusted p-values with no false-discovery rate correction. A median of around 57 of the top 100 tumor clones turned up in the paired uninvolved adjacent lung, and 25 to 35 of those clones also ranked among the top 100 of that same adjacent lung. Multi-region tumor sequencing was not performed, so intratumor heterogeneity could not be excluded.

At diagnosis, peripheral blood, uninvolved tumor-adjacent lung and tumor were collected and stored as a combination of fresh-frozen and FFPE material. For TCR repertoire profiling, the blood samples were analyzed as peripheral blood mononuclear cells. The immunoSEQ Assay was used to sequence TCR beta CDR3 regions from DNA. Turning to the authors' computational methods: T cell density was computed as TCR beta template counts normalized to usable DNA estimated by amplifying housekeeping genes. Richness was estimated with the preseqR package, extrapolating to 400,000 templates for PBMC samples and 120,000 templates for tissue samples. Clonality was defined by subtracting Pielou's evenness from one. Tissue-enriched TCRs were identified by differential abundance testing using productive amino-acid clonotypes, minimum total count 5 and alpha 0.1. Repertoire overlap between compartments was quantified with the Jaccard Index and Morisita Overlap Index. GLIPH grouped TCR beta CDR3s together with public tetramer-defined viral CDR3s, and a viral motif had to include at least three viral sequences and also show V-gene enrichment. As stored in TCRdb, this immuneACCESS dataset retains in-frame rearrangements with V and J assigned. A fraction of the clones does not appear; measured against another copy, unresolved V genes explain less than half of the discrepancy, and the remainder lacks a known reason. That table gives V, J and clone size, and the DNA gave D and trimming. Within this sample are roughly 34,000 clones, with 70% to 90% of them counted one time only. Approximately 3.8% of the sample is taken by the ten largest.

Clipping removes 5 bases from V and 1 base from J, with 9 as the unmatched junction base count. Reading the germline V gene gives CDR1 MGHDK and CDR2 SYGVNS. The CDR3, cysteine through phenylalanine, is 17 amino acids long. Of the read, only the CDR3 DNA is kept; its 51 bases are in frame from base 1. The clonotype originates from a male donor aged 60 or over with stage III lung adenocarcinoma. Sequencing was performed on peripheral blood, taken before any cancer treatment. The chain uses TRBV25-1 and TRBJ1-1; 11 central bases correspond to TRBD1. Read as DNA, the sequence is TGTGCCAGCAGTTCTCGGACAGGGGGCACAGAGAACACTGAAGCTTTCTTT. It encodes CASSSRTGGTENTEAFF.